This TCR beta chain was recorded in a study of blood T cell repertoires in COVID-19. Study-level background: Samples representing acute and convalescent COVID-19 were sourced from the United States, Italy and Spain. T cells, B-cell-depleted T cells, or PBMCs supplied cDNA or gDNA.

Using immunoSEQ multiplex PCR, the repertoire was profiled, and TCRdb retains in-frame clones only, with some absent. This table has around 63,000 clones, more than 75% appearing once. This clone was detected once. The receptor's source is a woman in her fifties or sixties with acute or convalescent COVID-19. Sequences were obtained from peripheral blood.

CDR3 amino acids: CASSPDRGAFF. The DNA for the CDR3 is TGTGCCAGCAGCCCCGACAGGGGAGCTTTCTTT. The chain couples TRBV7-9 to TRBJ1-1; 8 nucleotides align to TRBD1. V trimming: 5 bases; J trimming: 10 bases; junction bases outside the gene matches: 3. The length of the CDR3 is 11 residues. Germline V gene data show CDR1 as SEHNR and CDR2 as FQNEAQ (reference sequence).